The T cell receptor (beta chain) described here comes from a study of T cells in Graves' hyperthyroidism and ophthalmopathy (dated by TCRdb to between 2018 and 2020). Study-level background: Peripheral blood was collected at initial diagnosis, before any treatment. TCR Vbeta CDR3 sequencing of 130 to 150 peripheral blood samples (under 45 ophthalmopathy, some 75 hyperthyroidism and roughly 17 progressor patients) is reported in the paper. In over five Graves' hyperthyroidism patients, the study also compared T-cell repertoires from thyroid tissue with T-cell repertoires from blood. The 100 or so discovery patients were randomly split 7:3 into training and test sets. A discovery cohort of about a hundred patients, 43 with Graves' ophthalmopathy and more than 55 with stable Graves' hyperthyroidism, was used to find distinguishing TCR V-J signatures. Once sampling was done, hyperthyroidism patients were given methimazole at a starting dose of 30 mg daily, whereas ophthalmopathy patients were given high-dose intravenous methylprednisolone. Prospective prediction of ophthalmopathy was tested in an independent validation cohort of 18 to 20 hyperthyroidism patients and 17 patients who later progressed to ophthalmopathy.

The full study reports these points: A model built on a 13 V-J signature distinguished ophthalmopathy from stable hyperthyroidism, reaching over 85% sensitivity and around 82% specificity in cross-validation and 80%/75% in testing. Sample size was not statistically predetermined, and investigators were not blinded to group allocation. In validation, the model predicted progression to ophthalmopathy with approximately 70% sensitivity and less than 75% specificity, a median of about 6.7 months before onset. Most expanded thyroid clonotypes (frequency above 0.001) were also detected in blood, suggesting blood repertoires may reflect thyroid immune responses.

The TCR beta CDR3 regions were amplified from the RNA transcripts. A first-round RT-PCR of the TCR CDR3 used the HTBI primer set with the Qiagen OneStep RT-PCR kit. A second multiplex PCR round built the libraries, followed by size selection and purification. Libraries were sequenced paired-end with 100 bp reads on an Illumina HiSeq2000. The source study handled its data this way. SOAPnuke was used to process the raw data, throwing out any read that contained adapters or uncalled bases, had a mean Phred below 15, or lacked an exact constant-primer or identifier match. COPE v1.2.5 was used to merge high-quality paired reads, and clonotypes were defined as unique nucleotide sequences. Clonotypes were aligned to IMGT TRBV, TRBD and TRBJ reference segments using MiTCR v1.1. The analysis included only V-J combinations with a frequency above 0.0001, which together covered over 98% of the repertoires. The TCS score was defined as F50 (clonal expansion) divided by E x V (chaos), with BLOSUM62-based TCRdist calculated between CDR3 peptides within each V-J. Welch's t-statistics and random forest reduced fewer than 550 V-J features to 10 to 15, which were used in a naive Bayes classifier (R e1071). In TCRdb, the public reads were trimmed at Q25 with fastp and aligned with MiXCR, with productive beta chains retained. CDR3 protein duplicates are merged, each entry listing the most common genes and DNA. The V and J calls were determined by TCRdb, not by the authors. For this sample there are more than 550,000 distinct CDR3 sequences; 17% appear just once. About 14% of the sample is held by the ten biggest clonotypes.

V is shortened by 5 bases, J by 3 bases, and the region joining them spans 13 bases. The cysteine opens and the phenylalanine closes a CDR3 of 15 amino acids. Only CDR3 DNA is held: 45 bases, read in frame from base 1. CDR1 and CDR2 were assigned from the germline V gene as MDHEN and SYDVKM. Note on this clonotype: Its antigen is not yet known. Base qualities were left out, and no much larger clone turns up one base away.

Stable Graves' hyperthyroidism was defined as the absence of progression to ophthalmopathy over 18 months of follow-up. The hyperthyroidism patients were between 18 and 65 years old and newly diagnosed, with a disease duration of less than 2 months. Exclusion was applied to patients with uncontrolled infections, other autoimmune diseases, pregnancy or lactation. Diagnoses were based on clinical symptoms, serum thyroxine and TRAb, thyroid ultrasound and orbital computed tomography. Ficoll-Paque density gradient centrifugation was used to isolate PBMCs from about 10 ml of fresh peripheral blood. Total RNA was extracted using Trizol reagent, and RNA quality was assessed on an Agilent 2100 Bioanalyzer.

The chain is encoded by TRBV28 joined to TRBJ1-4, with TRBD1 tentatively as D gene (6 bases match). The receptor was isolated from a man aged 50 or older with Graves' hyperthyroidism. Sequenced: blood. The DNA sequence is TGTGCCAGCAGTCCATCAGGGGTGCCTAATGAAAAACTGTTTTTT. Its protein product is CASSPSGVPNEKLFF.